Included here is one T cell receptor beta chain sequence, with context. Via MiXCR, TCRdb re-called the 5' RACE reads, giving one row per CDR3 protein. The table shows under 500,000 distinct CDR3 sequences, with roughly an eighth occurring only once. These data come from a study of identical twins. CDR1 and CDR2 (germline): DFQATT, SNEGSKA (reference sequence). Trimming at V came to 2 bases and at J to 5 bases, leaving 5 bases not matched to a gene. There are 13 residues in the CDR3. These data also featured in a second study, about yellow fever vaccine responses in identical twins.

The specimen was CD4+ T cells sorted from blood. The chain joins TRBV20-1 to TRBJ2-5; 7 bases align to TRBD1. The receptor was isolated from a woman aged 18-35 years in good health. CDR3 coding DNA: TGCAGTGCTAGAACCGGGACAGTGGAGACCCAGTACTTC. This translates into CSARTGTVETQYF.